These 2 T cell receptor delta chains originate from one sample sequenced in a study of gamma-delta T cells after stem cell transplantation. TCRdb reran clone calling via CATT on the RT-PCR reads. The sample records some 5,700 delta-chain clones, 9.8% being singletons. Sample: gamma-delta T cells. The source is a human donor. It is not recorded whose cells these are; they may come from a transplant donor.

The sample holds a few counts of this clone. A read error likely explains this, since a far larger clone differs by one base. This chain joins TRDV2 and TRDJ1; 12 bases line up with TRDD3. The CDR3 has 17 amino acids. Germline-derived CDR1 and CDR2 are GEAIGNYY and EKD. The CDR3 sequence: CACDTVSGGYATGKLIF. The CDR3 DNA sequence: TGTGCCTGTGACACCGTCTCTGGGGGATACGCGACCGGTAAACTCATCTTT.

In this sample, this clone turned up a few times. TCRdb's protein for this DNA is that of a much larger clone and differs from the translation at residue 11, likely a read error; the protein shown is the DNA translation. The rearrangement uses TRDV2 and TRDJ1; no definite D call. Deletions cut 0 bases from V and 4 bases from J, with 23 bases between. Germline values: CDR1 GEAIGNYY, CDR2 EKD. There are 18 residues in the CDR3. The CDR3 nucleotides read TGTGCCTGTGACACCGCGGCAAGGGTCACCGGGAAGGGCGATAAACTCATCTTT. It translates to CACDTAARVTGKGDKLIF.